Sequencing of this T cell receptor (beta chain) was carried out in a study of T cells in localized non-small cell lung cancer. Points on this clone: Its antigen remains unknown.

The study, taken as a whole, reports: Tumor trailed uninvolved adjacent lung in T cell clonality, which peaked there. In adjacent lung, a median about 50 of the top 100 tumor clones were found. Elevated blood T cell density was associated with longer overall survival. Sequence data derive from only one tumor region, so heterogeneity remains possible.

TCRdb's table, derived via immunoSEQ multiplex PCR, lists solely in-frame clones and lacks some. The table includes about 59,000 clones, about 90% detected once. V was clipped by 5 bases and J by 6 bases, with 14 bases between them. In germline, CDR1 is MDHEN, CDR2 SYDVKM. This CDR3 has 14 amino acids. V is TRBV28 and J is TRBJ2-1, with D unclear. This receptor was taken from a man aged 40-75 years with stage I squamous cell lung carcinoma. Material: peripheral blood, obtained before any cancer treatment. Here the CDR3 DNA reads TGTGCCAGCAGTCCCCCGCAGGTCCGCAATGAGCAGTTCTTC. Its translation is CASSPPQVRNEQFF.